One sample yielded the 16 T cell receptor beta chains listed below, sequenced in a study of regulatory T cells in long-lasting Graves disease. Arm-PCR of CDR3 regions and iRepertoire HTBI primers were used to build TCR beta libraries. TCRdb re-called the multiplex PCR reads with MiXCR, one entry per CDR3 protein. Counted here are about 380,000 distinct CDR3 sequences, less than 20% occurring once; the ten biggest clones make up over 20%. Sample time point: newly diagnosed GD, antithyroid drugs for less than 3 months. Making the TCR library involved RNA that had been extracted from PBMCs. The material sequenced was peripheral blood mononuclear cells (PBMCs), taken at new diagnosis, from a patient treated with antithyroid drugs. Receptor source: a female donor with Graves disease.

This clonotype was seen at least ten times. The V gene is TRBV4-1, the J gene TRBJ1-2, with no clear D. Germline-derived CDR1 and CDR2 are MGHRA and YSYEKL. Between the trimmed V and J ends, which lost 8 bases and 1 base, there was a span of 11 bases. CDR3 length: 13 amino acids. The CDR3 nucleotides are TGCGCCAGCTCCGAGACTGTTAACTATGGCTACACCTTC. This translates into CASSETVNYGYTF.

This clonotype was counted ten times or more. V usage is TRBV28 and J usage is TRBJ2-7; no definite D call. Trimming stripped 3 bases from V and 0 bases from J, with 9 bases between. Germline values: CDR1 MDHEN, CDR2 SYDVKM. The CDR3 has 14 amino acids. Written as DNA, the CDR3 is TGTGCCAGCAGTTTCTCCAGGAGCTCCTACGAGCAGTACTTC. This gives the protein CASSFSRSSYEQYF.

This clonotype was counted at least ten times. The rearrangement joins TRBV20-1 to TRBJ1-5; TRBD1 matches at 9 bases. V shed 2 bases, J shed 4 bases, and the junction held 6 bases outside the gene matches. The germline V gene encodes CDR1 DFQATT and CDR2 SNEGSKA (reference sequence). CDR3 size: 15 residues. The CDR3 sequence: CSARKPGQGNQPQHF. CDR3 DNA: TGCAGTGCTAGAAAACCGGGACAGGGTAATCAGCCCCAGCATTTT.

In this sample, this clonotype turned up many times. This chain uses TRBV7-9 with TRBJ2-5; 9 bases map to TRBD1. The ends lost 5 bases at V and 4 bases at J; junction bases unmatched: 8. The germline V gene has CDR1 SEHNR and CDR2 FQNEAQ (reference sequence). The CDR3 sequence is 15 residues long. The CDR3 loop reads CASSTPRDRAETQYF. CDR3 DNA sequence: TGTGCCAGCAGCACCCCCCGGGACAGGGCAGAGACCCAGTACTTC.

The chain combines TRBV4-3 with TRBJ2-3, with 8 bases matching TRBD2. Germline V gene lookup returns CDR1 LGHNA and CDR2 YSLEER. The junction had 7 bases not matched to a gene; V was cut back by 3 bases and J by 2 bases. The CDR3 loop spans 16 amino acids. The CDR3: CASSQVLAELTDTQYF. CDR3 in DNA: TGCGCCAGCAGCCAGGTACTAGCGGAACTCACAGATACGCAGTATTTT.

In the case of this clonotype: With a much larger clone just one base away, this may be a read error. CDR3 sequence reads: CASSPPFSLRDNYTDTRYF. As DNA, the CDR3 is TGTGCCAGCAGCCCCCCATTCAGTTTGAGGGACAACTACACAGATACGCGGTATTTT. This chain links TRBV7-9 with TRBJ2-3; tentatively, D is TRBD1 (6 bases). The length of the CDR3 is 19 residues. The germline gives CDR1 SEHNR, CDR2 FQNEAQ (reference sequence).

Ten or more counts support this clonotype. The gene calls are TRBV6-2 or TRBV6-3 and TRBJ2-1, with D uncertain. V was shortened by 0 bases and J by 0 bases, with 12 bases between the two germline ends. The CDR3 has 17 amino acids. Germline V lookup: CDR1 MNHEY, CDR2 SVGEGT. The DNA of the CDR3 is TGTGCCAGCAGTTACTCCACAATTCCTAGCTCCTACAATGAGCAGTTCTTC. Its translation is CASSYSTIPSSYNEQFF.

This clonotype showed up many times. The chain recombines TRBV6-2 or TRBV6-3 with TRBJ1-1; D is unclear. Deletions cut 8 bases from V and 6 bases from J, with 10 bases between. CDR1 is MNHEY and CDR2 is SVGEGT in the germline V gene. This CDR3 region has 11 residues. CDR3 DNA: TGTGCCAGCCTTGGGAGCGCTGAAGCTTTCTTT. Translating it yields CASLGSAEAFF.

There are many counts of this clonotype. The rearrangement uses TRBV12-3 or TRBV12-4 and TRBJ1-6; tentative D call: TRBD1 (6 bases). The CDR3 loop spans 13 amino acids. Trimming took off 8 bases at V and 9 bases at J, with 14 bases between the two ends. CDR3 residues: CASYRERGSPLHF. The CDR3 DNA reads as TGTGCCAGCTACAGGGAAAGGGGTTCACCCCTCCACTTT.

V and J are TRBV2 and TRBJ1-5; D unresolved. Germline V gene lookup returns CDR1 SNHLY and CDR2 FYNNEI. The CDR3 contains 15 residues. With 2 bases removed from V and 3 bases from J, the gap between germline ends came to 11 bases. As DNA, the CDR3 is TGTGCCAGCAGTGAAAGAAGATTCATCAATCAGCCCCAGCATTTT. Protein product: CASSERRFINQPQHF. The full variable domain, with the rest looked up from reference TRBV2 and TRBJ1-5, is EPEVTQTPSHQVTQMGQEVILRCVPISNHLYFYWYRQILGQKVEFLVSFYNNEISEKSEIFDDQFSVERPDGSNFTLKIRSTKLEDSAMYFCASSERRFINQPQHFGDGTRLSIL.

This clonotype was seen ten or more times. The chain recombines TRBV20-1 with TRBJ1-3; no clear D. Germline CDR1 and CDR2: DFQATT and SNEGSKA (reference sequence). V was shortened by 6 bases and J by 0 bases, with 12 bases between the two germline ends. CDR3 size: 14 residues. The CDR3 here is CSARSENSGNTIYF. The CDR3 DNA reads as TGCAGTGCCAGATCGGAGAACTCTGGAAACACCATATATTTT.

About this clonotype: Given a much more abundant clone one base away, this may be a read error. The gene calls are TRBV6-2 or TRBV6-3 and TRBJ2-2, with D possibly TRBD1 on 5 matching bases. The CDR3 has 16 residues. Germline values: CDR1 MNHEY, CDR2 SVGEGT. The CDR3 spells CASIPRAGRRTEELFF. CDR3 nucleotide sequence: TGTGCCAGCATTCCAAGGGCAGGGCGGCGCACCGAGGAGCTGTTTTTT.

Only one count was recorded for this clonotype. The CDR3 bases are TGTGCCAGCAGCTTAGACTACCCCAATGAGCAGTTCTTC. Protein product: CASSLDYPNEQFF. The V gene is TRBV11-2, the J gene TRBJ2-1; D ambiguous. V was trimmed by 0 bases and J by 6 bases, leaving 6 bases between them. The CDR3 is made up of 13 amino acids. Per germline, CDR1 SGHAT and CDR2 FQNNGV.

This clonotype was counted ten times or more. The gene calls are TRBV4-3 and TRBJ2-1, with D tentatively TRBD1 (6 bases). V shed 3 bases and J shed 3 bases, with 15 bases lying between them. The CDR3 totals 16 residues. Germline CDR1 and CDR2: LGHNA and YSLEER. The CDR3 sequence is CASSQEWGLDYNEQFF. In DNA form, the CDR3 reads TGCGCCAGCAGCCAGGAATGGGGGCTAGACTACAATGAGCAGTTCTTC.

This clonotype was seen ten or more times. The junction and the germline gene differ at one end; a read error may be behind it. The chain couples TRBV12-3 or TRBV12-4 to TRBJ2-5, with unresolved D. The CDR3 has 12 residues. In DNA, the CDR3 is TGTGCCAGCGGTTTATCCAGGTTGGCCCAGTACTTC. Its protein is CASGLSRLAQYF.

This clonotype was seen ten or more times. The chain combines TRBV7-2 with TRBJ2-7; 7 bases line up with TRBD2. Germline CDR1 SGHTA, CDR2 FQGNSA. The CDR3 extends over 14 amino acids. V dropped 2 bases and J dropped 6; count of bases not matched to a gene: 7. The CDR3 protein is CASSLRMGGGEQYF. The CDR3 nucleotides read TGTGCCAGCAGCTTAAGGATGGGCGGGGGCGAGCAGTACTTC.